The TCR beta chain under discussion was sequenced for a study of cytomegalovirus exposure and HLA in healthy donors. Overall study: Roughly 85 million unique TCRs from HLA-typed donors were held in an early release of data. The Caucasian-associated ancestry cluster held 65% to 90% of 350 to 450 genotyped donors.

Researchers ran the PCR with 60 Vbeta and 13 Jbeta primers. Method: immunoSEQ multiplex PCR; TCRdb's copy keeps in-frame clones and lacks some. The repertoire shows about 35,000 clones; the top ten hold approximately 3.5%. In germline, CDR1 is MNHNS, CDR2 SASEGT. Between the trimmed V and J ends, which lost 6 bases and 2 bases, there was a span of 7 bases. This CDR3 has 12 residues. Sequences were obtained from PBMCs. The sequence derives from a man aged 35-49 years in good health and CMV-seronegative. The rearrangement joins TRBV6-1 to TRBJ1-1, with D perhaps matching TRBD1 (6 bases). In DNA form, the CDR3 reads TGTGCCAGCAGGGACAGAAACACTGAAGCTTTCTTT. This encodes CASRDRNTEAFF.